The T cell receptor (beta chain) under discussion was sequenced for a study of blood T cell repertoires in COVID-19. The germline CDR1 and CDR2 sequences are SEHNR and FQNEAQ (reference sequence). The V gene end was trimmed by 4 bases and the J gene end by 0 bases; junction bases not matched to a gene: 0. This CDR3 contains 13 residues. Data came from immunoSEQ multiplex PCR; TCRdb stores just in-frame clones and leaves some out. The sample lists approximately 250,000 clones; about 87% were seen once. The sequenced sample consisted of PBMCs or T cells enriched from blood (not recorded which). The gene calls are TRBV7-9 and TRBJ2-7; 7 positions agree with TRBD1. The TCR comes from a woman aged 40 to 55 with acute COVID-19. The CDR3 sequence is CASSWDSSYEQYV. CDR3 sequence (DNA): TGTGCCAGCAGCTGGGACAGCTCCTACGAGCAGTACGTC.